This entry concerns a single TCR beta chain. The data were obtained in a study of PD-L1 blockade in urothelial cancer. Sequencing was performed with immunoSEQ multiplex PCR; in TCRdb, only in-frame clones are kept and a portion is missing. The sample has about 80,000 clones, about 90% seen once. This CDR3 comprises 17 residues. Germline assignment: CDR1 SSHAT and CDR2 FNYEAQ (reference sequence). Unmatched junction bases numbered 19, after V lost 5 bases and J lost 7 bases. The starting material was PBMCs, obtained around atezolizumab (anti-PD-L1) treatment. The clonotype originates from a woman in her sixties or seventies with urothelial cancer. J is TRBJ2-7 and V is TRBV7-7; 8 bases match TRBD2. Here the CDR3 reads CASSLHLEAGAGGEQYF. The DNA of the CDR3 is TGTGCCAGCAGCCTCCATCTGGAAGCGGGAGCCGGGGGAGAGCAGTACTTC.